These 19 T cell receptor beta chains came from one sample sequenced in a study of CD8 T cells in ankylosing spondylitis. TCRdb used MiXCR to reprocess the 5' RACE reads, holding one entry per CDR3 protein. The data hold 150,000 to 200,000 distinct CDR3 sequences, with 8.5% to 10% observed a single time. Sequenced material: blood, either unsorted or a sorted T cell fraction (not recorded which). Every receptor here comes from a female donor with ankylosing spondylitis or in good health (not recorded which).

This chain connects TRBV4-1 to TRBJ2-7; no clear D. This CDR3 has 12 amino acids. V was trimmed by 0 bases and J by 6 bases, leaving 6 bases between them. Germline V gene data show CDR1 as MGHRA and CDR2 as YSYEKL. CDR3 sequence: CASSQDESEQYF. In nucleotides, the CDR3 is TGCGCCAGCAGCCAAGATGAAAGCGAGCAGTACTTC.

The chain is built from TRBV29-1 and TRBJ1-2, with no clear D. The CDR3 length is 11 residues. Per the germline V gene, CDR1 is SQVTM and CDR2 is ANQGSEA. V was clipped by 4 bases and J by 7 bases, with 10 bases between them. The CDR3 coding sequence is TGCAGCGTTGCTGAAGGACTTGGCTACACCTTC. Its translation: CSVAEGLGYTF.

V is TRBV4-1 and J is TRBJ2-1, with D perhaps TRBD1 or TRBD2 (5 bases each). The germline V gene encodes CDR1 MGHRA and CDR2 YSYEKL. This CDR3 is built from 16 residues. With 3 bases removed from V and 9 bases from J, the gap between germline ends came to 21 bases. The CDR3 loop is CASSHLSDPPGSEQFF. The CDR3 bases are TGCGCCAGCAGCCACCTCAGCGACCCTCCAGGGAGTGAGCAGTTCTTC.

The chain joins TRBV20-1 to TRBJ2-2, with D unresolved. Germline V gene sequence: CDR1 DFQATT, CDR2 SNEGSKA (reference sequence). V dropped 7 bases and J dropped 1 base, with 4 bases sitting between them. The CDR3 totals 11 residues. For the CDR3, the DNA is TGCAGTGACGGGAACACCGGGGAGCTGTTTTTT. Residues: CSDGNTGELFF.

Only a few counts were recorded for this clonotype. The chain links TRBV2 to TRBJ2-4, with TRBD1 as a possible D gene (5 bases). The V gene's germline CDR1 is SNHLY and CDR2 FYNNEI. CDR3 length: 14 residues. V was clipped by 3 bases and J by 2 bases, with 8 bases between them. CDR3 sequence reads: CASSDQGTKNIQYF. The CDR3 coding sequence is TGTGCCAGCAGTGATCAGGGAACCAAAAACATTCAGTACTTC. Based on the CDR3 plus reference TRBV2 and TRBJ2-4, the full variable domain is EPEVTQTPSHQVTQMGQEVILRCVPISNHLYFYWYRQILGQKVEFLVSFYNNEISEKSEIFDDQFSVERPDGSNFTLKIRSTKLEDSAMYFCASSDQGTKNIQYFGAGTRLSVL.

There are a few counts of this clonotype. V and J are TRBV9 and TRBJ2-7; 8 positions agree with TRBD1. V shed 0 bases and J 4 bases; nucleotides not matched to a gene: 3. Germline values: CDR1 SGDLS, CDR2 YYNGEE. This CDR3 contains 14 residues. CDR3 amino acids: CASSVAGTGYEQYF. Written as DNA, the CDR3 is TGTGCCAGCAGCGTAGCAGGGACAGGTTACGAGCAGTACTTC.

In this sample, this clonotype turned up a few times. The rearrangement joins TRBV12-3 or TRBV12-4 to TRBJ2-3, with 8 bases that match TRBD1. The CDR3 has 16 amino acids. Unmatched junction bases numbered 11, after V lost 6 bases and J lost 3 bases. The CDR3 bases are TGTGCCAGCAGCAGGTCCGGGACAGGTTTTACAGATACGCAGTATTTT. This encodes CASSRSGTGFTDTQYF.

This clonotype has only a few counts. The V call is TRBV9, the J call TRBJ2-3, with 8 bases aligning to TRBD2. CDR3 length: 15 amino acids. V shed 0 bases, J shed 5 bases, and the junction held 5 bases outside the gene matches. Germline V CDR1 and CDR2: SGDLS, YYNGEE. This CDR3 is CASSVGGGKEDTQYF. Here the CDR3 DNA reads TGTGCCAGCAGCGTAGGCGGGGGGAAAGAAGATACGCAGTATTTT.

This clonotype has just a few counts. This chain connects TRBV7-8 to TRBJ2-7, with D perhaps assigned TRBD1 or TRBD2 (5 bases each). The germline V and J ends were trimmed by 2 bases and 2 bases, with 10 bases remaining between them. Per germline, CDR1 SGHVS and CDR2 FQNEAQ. The CDR3 has 14 residues. Here the CDR3 reads CASSLWDQTYEQYF. The CDR3 nucleotides are TGTGCCAGCAGCTTATGGGACCAGACCTACGAGCAGTACTTC.

In this sample, this clonotype turned up many times. The CDR3 DNA is TGTGCCAGCAGCCGGGACTCCTTCACGATGGAGCAGTTCTTC. Its translation: CASSRDSFTMEQFF. The rearrangement uses TRBV7-6 and TRBJ2-1, with TRBD2 as a possible D gene (6 bases). Trimming shortened V by 5 bases and J by 10 bases, and 18 bases separated the two germline ends. This CDR3 spans 14 amino acids. CDR1 is SGHVS, CDR2 FNYEAQ, per germline.

The V and J genes are TRBV7-9 and TRBJ2-7; D not certain. The CDR3 spans 13 residues. V dropped 5 bases and J dropped 4 bases, with 12 bases sitting between them. Germline CDR1 and CDR2: SEHNR and FQNEAQ (reference sequence). The CDR3 nucleotides read TGTGCCAGCAGCCAAGATATGGATTACGAGCAGTACTTC. This translates into CASSQDMDYEQYF.

Ten or more counts support this clonotype. The chain combines TRBV9 with TRBJ1-1; D perhaps matches TRBD1 (5 bases). The V gene's germline CDR1 is SGDLS and CDR2 YYNGEE. Trimming cost V 3 bases and J 5 bases, with 11 bases left between them. The length of the CDR3 is 13 residues. The CDR3 nucleotides are TGTGCCAGCAGCGGCACTGGGGGGACTGAAGCTTTCTTT. Its translation is CASSGTGGTEAFF.

This clonotype was recorded a few times. The chain joins TRBV16 to TRBJ2-3, with 12 bases lining up with TRBD2. Losses at the gene ends were 4 bases for V and 5 bases for J; bases not matched to a gene: 10. CDR1 is KGHSY, CDR2 FQNENV, per germline. This CDR3 has 17 residues. In DNA, the CDR3 is TGTGCCAGCAGCCGAGGATCTAGCGGGAGGGCCAAAGATACGCAGTATTTT. This codes for CASSRGSSGRAKDTQYF.

The chain recombines TRBV7-6 with TRBJ1-4, with D possibly TRBD1 on 5 matching bases. The V end lost 5 bases, the J end lost 5 bases, and 12 bases lay between the germline ends. Germline V lookup: CDR1 SGHVS, CDR2 FNYEAQ. The CDR3 is 14 amino acids. CDR3 nucleotide sequence: TGTGCCAGCAGCCCGACAGAGATCAATGAAAAACTGTTTTTT. It translates to CASSPTEINEKLFF.

This clonotype was detected ten times or more. As DNA, the CDR3 is TGCAGCGTTGAAGATATCGACAGGGGTTTTGAAGCTTTCTTT. It specifies CSVEDIDRGFEAFF. The J gene is TRBJ1-1, the V gene TRBV29-1; 8 bases are a match to TRBD1. Germline CDR1 SQVTM, CDR2 ANQGSEA. The CDR3 totals 14 residues. V shed 0 bases, J shed 7 bases, and the junction held 7 bases outside the gene matches.

The table lists this clonotype with a few counts. CDR3 sequence: CSARAPLAHNEQFF. For the CDR3, the DNA is TGCAGTGCTAGAGCCCCCTTGGCTCACAATGAGCAGTTCTTC. The rearrangement joins TRBV20-1 to TRBJ2-1; no firm D call. CDR3 size: 14 residues. Germline CDR1 reads DFQATT; CDR2 reads SNEGSKA (reference sequence). V was clipped by 1 base and J by 5 bases, with 12 bases between them.

This clonotype was picked up many times. J is TRBJ2-1 and V is TRBV4-3; 10 bases map to TRBD2. The CDR3 has 15 residues. CDR1 LGHNA and CDR2 YSLEER come from the germline V gene. The V and J ends lost 4 bases and 3 bases, in that order; junction bases with no gene match: 3. Here the CDR3 DNA reads TGCGCCAGCAGCCTAGGACTAGCGGACTACAATGAGCAGTTCTTC. It translates to CASSLGLADYNEQFF.

V usage is TRBV2 and J usage is TRBJ2-1, with a tentative D call TRBD1 (5 bases). The germline V gene has CDR1 SNHLY and CDR2 FYNNEI. With 7 bases removed from V and 10 bases from J, the gap between germline ends came to 11 bases. This CDR3 is built from 11 residues. CDR3: CASISRTEQFF. CDR3 DNA: TGTGCCAGCATATCTAGGACAGAGCAGTTCTTC.

This clonotype was counted only a few times. V and J are TRBV7-9 and TRBJ1-5, with 7 bases matching TRBD1. J lost 7 bases, V lost 1 base, and 10 bases had no gene match. CDR1 is SEHNR and CDR2 is FQNEAQ in the germline V gene (reference sequence). This CDR3 is 16 amino acids long. CDR3 in amino acids: CASSLGRTGVEQPQHF. CDR3 DNA: TGTGCCAGCAGCTTAGGAAGAACAGGGGTAGAACAGCCCCAGCATTTT.